This TCR beta chain derives from a study of blood T cell repertoires in COVID-19. Trimming cost V 4 bases and J 2 bases; bases outside gene matches: 5. Germline V lookup: CDR1 SEHNR, CDR2 FQNEAQ (reference sequence). This CDR3 is 14 amino acids long. Authors' analysis steps: Amplification of reference gene primers provided the estimated nucleated cell counts. Method: immunoSEQ multiplex PCR; TCRdb's copy keeps in-frame clones and lacks some. The V and J calls and clone size are taken from that table; D and trimming were inferred from the DNA. The data contain about 260,000 clones, roughly 83% of them singletons.

The chain recombines TRBV7-9 with TRBJ2-7; TRBD1 aligns across 7 bases. The material sequenced was PBMCs or T cells enriched from blood (not recorded which). The sequence was collected from a woman aged 50 to 60 who had recovered from COVID-19. DNA for the CDR3: TGTGCCAGCAGCTCAGGACAGGTAACCTACGAGCAGTACTTC. Its translation: CASSSGQVTYEQYF.